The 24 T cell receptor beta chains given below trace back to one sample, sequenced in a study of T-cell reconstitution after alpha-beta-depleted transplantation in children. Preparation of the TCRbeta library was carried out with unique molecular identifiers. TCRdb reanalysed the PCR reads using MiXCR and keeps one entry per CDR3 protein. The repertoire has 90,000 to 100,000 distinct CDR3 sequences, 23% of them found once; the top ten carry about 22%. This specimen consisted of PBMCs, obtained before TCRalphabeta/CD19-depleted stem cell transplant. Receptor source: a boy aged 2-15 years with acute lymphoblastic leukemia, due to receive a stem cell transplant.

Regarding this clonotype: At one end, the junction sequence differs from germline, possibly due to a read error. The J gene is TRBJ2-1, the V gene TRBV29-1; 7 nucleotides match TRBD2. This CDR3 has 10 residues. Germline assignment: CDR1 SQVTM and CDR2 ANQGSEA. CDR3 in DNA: TGCAGCGTTTCCGGGACTAACGCTTTTTTC. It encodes CSVSGTNAFF.

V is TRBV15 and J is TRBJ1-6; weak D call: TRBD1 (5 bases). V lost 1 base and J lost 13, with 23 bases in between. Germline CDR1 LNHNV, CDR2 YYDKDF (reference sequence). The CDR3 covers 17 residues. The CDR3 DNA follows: TGTGCCACCAGCAGAGGCTCTTCCGGGACCTCTCGCTTTCCCCTCCACTTT. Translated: CATSRGSSGTSRFPLHF.

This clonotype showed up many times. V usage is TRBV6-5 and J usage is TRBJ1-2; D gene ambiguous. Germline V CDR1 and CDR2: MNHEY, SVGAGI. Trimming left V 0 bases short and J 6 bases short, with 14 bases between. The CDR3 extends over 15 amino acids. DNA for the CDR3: TGTGCCAGCAGTTACTCGATTTGGAGGCCGGATGGCTACACCTTC. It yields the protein CASSYSIWRPDGYTF.

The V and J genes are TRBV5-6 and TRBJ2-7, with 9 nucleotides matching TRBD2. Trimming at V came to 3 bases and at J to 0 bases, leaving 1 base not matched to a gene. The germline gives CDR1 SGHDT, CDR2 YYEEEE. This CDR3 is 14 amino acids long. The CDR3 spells CASSWREGSYEQYF. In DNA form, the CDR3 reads TGTGCCAGCAGCTGGCGGGAGGGCTCCTACGAGCAGTACTTC.

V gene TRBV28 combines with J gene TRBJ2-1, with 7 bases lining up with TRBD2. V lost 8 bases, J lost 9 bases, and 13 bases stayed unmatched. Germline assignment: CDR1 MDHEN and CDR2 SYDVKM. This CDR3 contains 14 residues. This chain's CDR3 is CASLASGGAGEQFF. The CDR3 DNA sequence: TGTGCCAGCCTGGCTAGCGGAGGGGCGGGTGAGCAGTTCTTC. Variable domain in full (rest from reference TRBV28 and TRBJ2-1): DVKVTQSSRYLVKRTGEKVFLECVQDMDHENMFWYRQDPGLGLRLIYFSYDVKMKEKGDIPEGYSVSREKKERFSLILESASTNQTSMYLCASLASGGAGEQFFGPGTRLTVL.

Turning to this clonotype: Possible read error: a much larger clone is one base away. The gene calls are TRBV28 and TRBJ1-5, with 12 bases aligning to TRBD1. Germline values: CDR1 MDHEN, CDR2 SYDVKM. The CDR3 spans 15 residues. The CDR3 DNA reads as TGTGCCAGCAGTCCCGGGACAGGGGGCCCTCAGCTCCAGCATTTT. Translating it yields CASSPGTGGPQLQHF.

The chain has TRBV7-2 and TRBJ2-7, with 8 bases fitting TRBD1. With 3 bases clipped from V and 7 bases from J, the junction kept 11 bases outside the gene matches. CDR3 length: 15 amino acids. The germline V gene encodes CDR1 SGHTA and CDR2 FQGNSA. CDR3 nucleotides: TGTGCCAGCAGCTTTACCTCTGGCAGGGGGCGAGAGCAGTACTTC. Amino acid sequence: CASSFTSGRGREQYF.

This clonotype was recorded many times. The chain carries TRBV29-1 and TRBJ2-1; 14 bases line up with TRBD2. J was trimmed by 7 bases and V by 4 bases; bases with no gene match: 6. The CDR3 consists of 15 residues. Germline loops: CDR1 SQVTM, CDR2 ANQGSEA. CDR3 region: CSVGEGLAGANEQFF. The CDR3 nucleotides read TGCAGCGTTGGAGAGGGACTAGCGGGAGCAAATGAGCAGTTCTTC.

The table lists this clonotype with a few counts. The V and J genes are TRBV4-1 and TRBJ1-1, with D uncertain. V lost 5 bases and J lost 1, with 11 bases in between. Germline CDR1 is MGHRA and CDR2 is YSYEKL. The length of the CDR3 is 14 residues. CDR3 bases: TGCGCCAGCAGCATCGAGATAGGGAACACTGAAGCTTTCTTT. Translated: CASSIEIGNTEAFF.

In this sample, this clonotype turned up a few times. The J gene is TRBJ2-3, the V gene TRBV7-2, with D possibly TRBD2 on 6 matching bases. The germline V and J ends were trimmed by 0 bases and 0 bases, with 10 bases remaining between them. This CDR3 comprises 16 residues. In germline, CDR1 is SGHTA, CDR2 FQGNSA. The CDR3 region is CASSLAYGGSTDTQYF. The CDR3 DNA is TGTGCCAGCAGCTTAGCCTACGGGGGTAGCACAGATACGCAGTATTTT.

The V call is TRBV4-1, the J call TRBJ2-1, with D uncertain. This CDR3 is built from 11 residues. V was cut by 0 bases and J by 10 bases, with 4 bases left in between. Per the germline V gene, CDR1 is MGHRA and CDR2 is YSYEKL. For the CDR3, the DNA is TGCGCCAGCAGCCAAGAGGAAGAGCAGTTCTTC. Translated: CASSQEEEQFF.

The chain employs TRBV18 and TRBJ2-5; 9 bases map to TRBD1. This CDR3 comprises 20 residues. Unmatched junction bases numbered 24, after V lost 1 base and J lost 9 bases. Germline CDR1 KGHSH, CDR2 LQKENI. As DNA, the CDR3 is TGTGCCAGCTCACCACGGGGGACAGGGCCATCTAGCAGTAGTACGTTGGCCCAGTACTTC. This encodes CASSPRGTGPSSSSTLAQYF.

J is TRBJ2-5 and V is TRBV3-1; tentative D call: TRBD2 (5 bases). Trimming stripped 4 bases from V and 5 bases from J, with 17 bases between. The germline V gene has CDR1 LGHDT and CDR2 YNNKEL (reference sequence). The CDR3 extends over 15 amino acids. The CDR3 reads CASSRGGREKETQYF. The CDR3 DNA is TGTGCCAGCAGCCGTGGTGGTCGGGAAAAGGAGACCCAGTACTTC.

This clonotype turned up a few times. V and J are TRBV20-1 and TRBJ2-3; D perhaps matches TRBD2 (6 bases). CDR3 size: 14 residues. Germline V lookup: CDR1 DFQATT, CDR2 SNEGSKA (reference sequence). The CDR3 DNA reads TGCAGCTCTCGCCCGGGGGAAAGGGCAGATACGCAGTATTTT. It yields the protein CSSRPGERADTQYF.

CDR3 sequence (DNA): TGTGCCAGCTCCAGGACTAGCGTGTACAATGAGCAGTTCTTC. It encodes CASSRTSVYNEQFF. This rearrangement joins TRBV2 to TRBJ2-1; the match to TRBD2 covers 9 bases. CDR3 length: 14 amino acids. V dropped 8 bases and J dropped 4; count of bases not matched to a gene: 6. The germline V gene has CDR1 SNHLY and CDR2 FYNNEI.

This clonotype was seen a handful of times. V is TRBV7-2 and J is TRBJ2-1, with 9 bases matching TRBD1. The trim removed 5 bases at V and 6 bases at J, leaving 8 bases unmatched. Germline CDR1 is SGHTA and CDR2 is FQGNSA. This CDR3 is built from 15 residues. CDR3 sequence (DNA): TGTGCCAGCAGCCCCGGGACAGGGAGTTTCAATGAGCAGTTCTTC. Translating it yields CASSPGTGSFNEQFF.

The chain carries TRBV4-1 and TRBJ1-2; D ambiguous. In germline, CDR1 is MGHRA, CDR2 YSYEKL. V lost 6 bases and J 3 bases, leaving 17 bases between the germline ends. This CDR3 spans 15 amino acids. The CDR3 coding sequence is TGCGCCAGCAGGGTTGCGCCAGCATTTGACTATGGCTACACCTTC. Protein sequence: CASRVAPAFDYGYTF.

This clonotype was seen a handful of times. Here the CDR3 DNA reads TGTGCCAGCAGCCTGACCGGGACTAATAAGTTCTTC. Translated, it gives CASSLTGTNKFF. The J gene is TRBJ2-1, the V gene TRBV12-3 or TRBV12-4; 7 bases are a match to TRBD2. The CDR3 consists of 12 residues. Trimming removed 6 bases from V and 14 bases from J; junction bases left unmatched: 10.

The CDR3: CASSLSDTSVYSSYEQYF. The CDR3 DNA reads as TGTGCCAGCAGTTTATCCGATACCTCCGTCTATAGCTCCTACGAGCAGTACTTC. The chain recombines TRBV28 with TRBJ2-7; no definite D call. The germline V gene encodes CDR1 MDHEN and CDR2 SYDVKM. The CDR3 length is 18 residues. The ends were cut back, 1 base at V and 0 bases at J, with 19 bases in the middle.

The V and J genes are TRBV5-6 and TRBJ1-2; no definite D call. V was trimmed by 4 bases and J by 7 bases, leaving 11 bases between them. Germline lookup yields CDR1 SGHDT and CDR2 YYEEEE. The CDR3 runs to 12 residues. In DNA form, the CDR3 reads TGTGCCAGCAGCCCAGGTCCAGGTGGCTACACCTTC. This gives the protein CASSPGPGGYTF.

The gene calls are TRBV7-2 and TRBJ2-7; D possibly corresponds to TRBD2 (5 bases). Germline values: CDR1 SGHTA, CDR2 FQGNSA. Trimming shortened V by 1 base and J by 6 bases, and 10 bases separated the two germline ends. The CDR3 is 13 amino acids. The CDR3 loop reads CASSLGGLVEQYF. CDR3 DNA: TGTGCCAGCAGCTTAGGCGGGTTAGTCGAGCAGTACTTC.

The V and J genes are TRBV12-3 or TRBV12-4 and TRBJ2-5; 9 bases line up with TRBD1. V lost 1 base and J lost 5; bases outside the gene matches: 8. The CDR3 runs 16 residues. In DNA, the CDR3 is TGTGCCAGCAGTTTAGTACCGGGGACAGGGTCGGAGACCCAGTACTTC. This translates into CASSLVPGTGSETQYF.

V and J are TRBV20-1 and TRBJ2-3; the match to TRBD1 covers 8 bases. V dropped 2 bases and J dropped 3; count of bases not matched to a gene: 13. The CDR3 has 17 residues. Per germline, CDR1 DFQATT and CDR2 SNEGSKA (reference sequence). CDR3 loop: CSARFYFGQGKTDTQYF. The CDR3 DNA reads TGCAGTGCTAGATTCTACTTTGGACAGGGAAAGACAGATACGCAGTATTTT.

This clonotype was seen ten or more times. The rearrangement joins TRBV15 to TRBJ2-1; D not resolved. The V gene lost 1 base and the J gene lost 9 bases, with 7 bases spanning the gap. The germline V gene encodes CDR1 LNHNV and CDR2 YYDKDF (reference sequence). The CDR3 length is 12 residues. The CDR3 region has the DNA TGTGCCACCAGCAGAGCGGTCCCTGAGCAGTTCTTC. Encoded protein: CATSRAVPEQFF. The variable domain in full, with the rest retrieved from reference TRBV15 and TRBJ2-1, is DAMVIQNPRYQVTQFGKPVTLSCSQTLNHNVMYWYQQKSSQAPKLLFHYYDKDFNNEADTPDNFQSRRPNTSFCFLDIRSPGLGDTAMYLCATSRAVPEQFFGPGTRLTVL.